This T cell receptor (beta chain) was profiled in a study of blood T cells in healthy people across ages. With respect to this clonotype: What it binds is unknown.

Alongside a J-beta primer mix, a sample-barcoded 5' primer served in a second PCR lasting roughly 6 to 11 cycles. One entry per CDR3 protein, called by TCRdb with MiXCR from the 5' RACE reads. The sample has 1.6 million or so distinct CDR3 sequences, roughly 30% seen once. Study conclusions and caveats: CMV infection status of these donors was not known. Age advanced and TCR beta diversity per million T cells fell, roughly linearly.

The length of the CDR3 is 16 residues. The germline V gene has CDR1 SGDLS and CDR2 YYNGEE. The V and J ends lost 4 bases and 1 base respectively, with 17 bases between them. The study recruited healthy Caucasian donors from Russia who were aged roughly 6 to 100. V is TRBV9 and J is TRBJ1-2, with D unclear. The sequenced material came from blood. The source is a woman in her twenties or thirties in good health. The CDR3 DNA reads TGTGCCAGCAGCCCGATCCCCCGGCCCGATAACTATGGCTACACCTTC. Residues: CASSPIPRPDNYGYTF.